The 4 T cell receptor beta chains below all came from one sample that was sequenced in a study of neurological immune-mediated disorders. TCRdb re-called the 5' RACE reads through MiXCR, storing one row per CDR3 protein. The sample lists tens of thousands of distinct CDR3 sequences, around 10% seen once, with around an eighth in the top ten. Time point described: longitudinal time-point 2. Specimen: PBMCs. These receptors originate from a man aged 25 to 40 in good health.

This clonotype was seen many times. V usage is TRBV20-1 and J usage is TRBJ2-1; 11 bases agree with TRBD2. CDR1 DFQATT and CDR2 SNEGSKA come from the germline V gene (reference sequence). CDR3 length equals 14 residues. Losses at the gene ends were 6 bases for V and 4 bases for J; bases not matched to a gene: 5. CDR3 residues: CSAVAGGEYNEQFF. The DNA of the CDR3 is TGCAGTGCAGTAGCGGGAGGGGAGTACAATGAGCAGTTCTTC.

This clonotype has ten or more counts. CDR3 in DNA: TGCGCCAGCAGCTTGGCCCTACAGGGCGTTGATTCACCCCTCCACTTT. It encodes CASSLALQGVDSPLHF. The chain uses TRBV5-1 and TRBJ1-6; weak D call: TRBD1 (6 bases). V was shortened by 0 bases and J by 8 bases, with 15 bases between the two germline ends. This CDR3 comprises 16 residues. Germline loops: CDR1 SGHRS, CDR2 YFSETQ.

The sample holds one count of this clonotype. V usage is TRBV7-9 and J usage is TRBJ2-5; D is ambiguous. Trimming left V 0 bases short and J 2 bases short, with 4 bases between. Germline V CDR1 and CDR2: SEHNR, FQNEAQ (reference sequence). The length of the CDR3 is 13 residues. CDR3 sequence: CASSLAAQETQYF. For the CDR3, the DNA is TGTGCCAGCAGCTTAGCGGCACAAGAGACCCAGTACTTC.

At least ten counts were recorded for this clonotype. J is TRBJ2-2 and V is TRBV10-2; D gene uncertain. The germline gives CDR1 WSHSY, CDR2 SAAADI. The length of the CDR3 is 15 residues. Trimming pared 8 bases from V and 5 bases from J, leaving 18 bases between. The CDR3 protein is CASCYVDLGTGELFF. The CDR3 bases are TGCGCCAGCTGCTATGTTGACCTGGGAACCGGGGAGCTGTTTTTT.